The 11 T cell receptor beta chains presented below share a single source sample, sequenced in a study of CD8 T cells in ankylosing spondylitis. TCRdb ran MiXCR on the 5' RACE reads and lists one entry per CDR3 protein. Of 200,000 or so distinct CDR3 sequences detected, about an eighth appear once; the ten largest clones hold approximately 10%. The material sequenced was blood, either unsorted or a sorted T cell fraction (not recorded which). Receptors were obtained from a female donor with ankylosing spondylitis or in good health (not recorded which).

This chain's CDR3 is CASSVAGATDTQYF. CDR3 nucleotide sequence: TGTGCCAGCAGCGTAGCGGGGGCCACAGATACGCAGTATTTT. The rearrangement joins TRBV9 to TRBJ2-3; D possibly matches TRBD1 or TRBD2 (6 bases each). The V end lost 0 bases, the J end lost 2 bases, and 7 bases lay between the germline ends. The CDR3 runs 14 residues. The germline V gene encodes CDR1 SGDLS and CDR2 YYNGEE.

V gene TRBV7-2 combines with J gene TRBJ2-5; possible D gene TRBD2, 5 bases. Germline loops: CDR1 SGHTA, CDR2 FQGNSA. V was pared by 1 base and J by 2 bases, with 11 bases between. This CDR3 contains 15 residues. CDR3 region: CASSLVPGRQETQYF. The CDR3 coding sequence is TGTGCCAGCAGCTTAGTTCCGGGAAGACAAGAGACCCAGTACTTC.

As regards this clonotype: A much larger clone lies one base from this, so it may be a read error. The chain recombines TRBV29-1 with TRBJ2-5, with no clear D. CDR3 length equals 12 residues. CDR1 is SQVTM, CDR2 ANQGSEA, per germline. The CDR3 reads CSVAPQEEAQYF. The CDR3 nucleotides read TGCAGCGTTGCGCCCCAGGAAGAGGCCCAGTACTTC. The full variable domain, in which reference TRBV29-1 and TRBJ2-5 provide the parts outside the CDR3, is SAVISQKPSRDICQRGTSLTIQCQVDSQVTMMFWYRQQPGQSLTLIATANQGSEATYESGFVIDKFPISRPNLTFSTLTVSNMSPEDSSIYLCSVAPQEEAQYFGPGTRLLVL.

The sample holds many counts of this clonotype. V gene TRBV20-1 combines with J gene TRBJ2-4, with 8 bases identical to TRBD1. This CDR3 comprises 14 residues. The germline V gene encodes CDR1 DFQATT and CDR2 SNEGSKA (reference sequence). The V segment lost 5 bases and the J segment 8 bases; nucleotides outside the gene matches: 11. Here the CDR3 DNA reads TGCAGTGCTCCGGACAGGGCGGTCGGTGACATTCAGTACTTC. Its translation is CSAPDRAVGDIQYF.

This clonotype was counted ten times or more. The chain combines TRBV29-1 with TRBJ2-7; 7 bases fit TRBD2. The length of the CDR3 is 13 residues. V trimming: 6 bases; J trimming: 7 bases; junction bases outside the gene matches: 12. Per the germline V gene, CDR1 is SQVTM and CDR2 is ANQGSEA. This CDR3 reads CSVSGTIVREQYF. CDR3 DNA sequence: TGCAGCGTATCCGGGACTATAGTGAGGGAGCAGTACTTC.

This clonotype was seen at least ten times. J is TRBJ2-1 and V is TRBV7-3; TRBD1 aligns across 9 bases. Trimming cost V 5 bases and J 7 bases; bases outside gene matches: 15. CDR1 is SGHTA and CDR2 is FQGTGA in the germline V gene. The CDR3 loop spans 17 amino acids. The CDR3 nucleotides read TGTGCCAGCAGCACCACCACTCCGGGACAGGGACCTAATGAGCAGTTCTTC. Translating gives CASSTTTPGQGPNEQFF.

The rearrangement links TRBV13 to TRBJ2-5; D gene uncertain. This CDR3 region has 13 residues. V was pared by 1 base and J by 4 bases, with 7 bases between. Looked up from germline, CDR1 is PRHDT and CDR2 is FYEKMQ (reference sequence). The DNA of the CDR3 is TGTGCCAGCAGCTTAGTGAAGGGAGAGACCCAGTACTTC. Protein sequence: CASSLVKGETQYF.

The chain joins TRBV5-1 to TRBJ2-5; 11 bases fit TRBD2. Germline loops: CDR1 SGHRS, CDR2 YFSETQ. The CDR3 runs to 16 residues. The V gene end was trimmed by 1 base and the J gene end by 4 bases; junction bases not matched to a gene: 6. Here the CDR3 reads CASSLTLAGVSETQYF. In DNA form, the CDR3 reads TGCGCCAGCAGCTTGACACTAGCGGGAGTATCAGAGACCCAGTACTTC. The full variable domain, with the rest looked up from reference TRBV5-1 and TRBJ2-5, is KAGVTQTPRYLIKTRGQQVTLSCSPISGHRSVSWYQQTPGQGLQFLFEYFSETQRNKGNFPGRFSGRQFSNSRSEMNVSTLELGDSALYLCASSLTLAGVSETQYFGPGTRLLVL.

This clonotype was detected only a few times. This sequence joins TRBV7-2 and TRBJ2-7, with 9 nucleotides matching TRBD1. Germline CDR1 SGHTA, CDR2 FQGNSA. The CDR3 contains 15 residues. The junction had 6 bases not matched to a gene; V was cut back by 1 base and J by 5 bases. This CDR3 reads CASSLGGQGGNEQYF. CDR3 nucleotides: TGTGCCAGCAGCTTAGGGGGACAGGGTGGCAACGAGCAGTACTTC. Variable domain in full (rest from reference TRBV7-2 and TRBJ2-7): GAGVSQSPSNKVTEKGKDVELRCDPISGHTALYWYRQSLGQGLEFLIYFQGNSAPDKSGLPSDRFSAERTGGSVSTLTIQRTQQEDSAVYLCASSLGGQGGNEQYFGPGTRLTVT.

This clonotype was seen only a few times. The CDR3 protein is CASSQRNTEAFF. In DNA, the CDR3 is TGTGCCAGCAGCCAACGGAACACTGAAGCTTTCTTT. The chain links TRBV14 to TRBJ1-1; D remains unclear. The CDR3 sequence is 12 residues long. V was pared by 2 bases and J by 1 base, with 2 bases between. The germline CDR1 and CDR2 sequences are SGHDN and FVKESK. Full variable domain (rest looked up from reference TRBV14 and TRBJ1-1): EAGVTQFPSHSVIEKGQTVTLRCDPISGHDNLYWYRRVMGKEIKFLLHFVKESKQDESGMPNNRFLAERTGGTYSTLKVQPAELEDSGVYFCASSQRNTEAFFGQGTRLTVV.

This clonotype was observed at least ten times. The rearrangement uses TRBV7-8 and TRBJ1-2; 9 nucleotides agree with TRBD1. This CDR3 has 15 residues. The junction had 4 bases not matched to a gene; V was cut back by 0 bases and J by 5 bases. Per germline, CDR1 SGHVS and CDR2 FQNEAQ. CDR3 DNA sequence: TGTGCCAGCAGCTTAGCGGGGGACAGGGTTTATGGCTACACCTTC. Translating it yields CASSLAGDRVYGYTF.